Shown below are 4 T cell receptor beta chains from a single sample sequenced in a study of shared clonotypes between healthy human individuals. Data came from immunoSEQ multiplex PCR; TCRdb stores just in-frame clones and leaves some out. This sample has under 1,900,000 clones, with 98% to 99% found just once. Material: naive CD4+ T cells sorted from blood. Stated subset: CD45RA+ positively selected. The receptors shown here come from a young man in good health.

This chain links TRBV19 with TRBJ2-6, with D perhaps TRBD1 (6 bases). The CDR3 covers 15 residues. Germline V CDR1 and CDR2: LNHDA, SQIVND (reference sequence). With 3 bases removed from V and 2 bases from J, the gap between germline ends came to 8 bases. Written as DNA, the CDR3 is TGTGCCAGTAGTATTAAGGGGGCTGGGGCCAACGTCCTGACTTTC. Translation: CASSIKGAGANVLTF.

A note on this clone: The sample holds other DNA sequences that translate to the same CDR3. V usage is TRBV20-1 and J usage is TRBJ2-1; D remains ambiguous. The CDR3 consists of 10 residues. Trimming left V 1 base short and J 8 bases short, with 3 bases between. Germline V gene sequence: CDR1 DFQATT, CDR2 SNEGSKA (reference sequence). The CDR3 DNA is TGCAGTGCTAGAGCCGATGAGCAGTTCTTC. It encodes CSARADEQFF.

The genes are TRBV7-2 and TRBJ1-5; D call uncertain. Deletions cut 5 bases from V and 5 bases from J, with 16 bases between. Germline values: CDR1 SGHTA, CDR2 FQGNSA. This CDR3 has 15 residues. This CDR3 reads CASSLKHWADQPQHF. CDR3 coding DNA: TGTGCCAGCAGCCTCAAACACTGGGCGGATCAGCCCCAGCATTTT.

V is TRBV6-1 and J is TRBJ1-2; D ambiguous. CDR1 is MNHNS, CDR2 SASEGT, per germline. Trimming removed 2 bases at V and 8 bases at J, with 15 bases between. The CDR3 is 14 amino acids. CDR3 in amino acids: CASSENGPGGGYTF. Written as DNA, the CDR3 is TGTGCCAGCAGTGAAAACGGACCAGGAGGAGGCTACACCTTC.